Listed below are T cell receptor beta chains from one sample, sequenced in a study of blood T cell repertoires in COVID-19. Some clones are missing from TCRdb's copy, which holds only in-frame ones; the method was immunoSEQ multiplex PCR. The repertoire holds approximately 300,000 clones, around 83% seen once, with around 1.2% in the top ten. The specimen sequenced was peripheral blood. The receptors were sampled from a woman aged 45-65 years with acute or convalescent COVID-19. Both conserved end residues are part of each CDR3. Fields, in order: CDR3 DNA, CDR3 protein, D gene, J gene, V gene, CDR3 length, clone size. D genes are given only for firm matches. Not every row has a clone size; where given, it reads once, few, many or a size class.

CDR3 DNA: TGTGCCAGCTCACCCTTACAGTCAAGGGGCACTGAAGCTTTCTTT
CDR3 protein: CASSPLQSRGTEAFF
D gene: .
J gene: TRBJ1-1
V gene: TRBV18
CDR3 length: 15
clone size: .

CDR3 DNA: TGTGCCAGCAGCCCTTTGACTAGCGGGAGGGCCAATGAGGAGACCCAGTACTTC
CDR3 protein: CASSPLTSGRANEETQYF
D gene: TRBD2
J gene: TRBJ2-5
V gene: TRBV7-6
CDR3 length: 18
clone size: once

CDR3 DNA: TGTGCCAGCAGCTCGGGAGCCGGGACTAGCGTCTACAATGAGCAGTTCTTC
CDR3 protein: CASSSGAGTSVYNEQFF
D gene: TRBD2
J gene: TRBJ2-1
V gene: TRBV11-2
CDR3 length: 17
clone size: .

CDR3 DNA: TGCGCCAGCAGCCCAGAGGGTCCCTACGAGCAGTACTTC
CDR3 protein: CASSPEGPYEQYF
D gene: .
J gene: TRBJ2-7
V gene: TRBV5-1
CDR3 length: 13
clone size: once

CDR3 DNA: TGCGCCAGCAGCCAAGCATACAGTAATTTGGCTTTCTTT
CDR3 protein: CASSQAYSNLAFF
D gene: .
J gene: TRBJ1-1
V gene: TRBV4-1
CDR3 length: 13
clone size: once

CDR3 DNA: TGTGCCAGCAGCTTAGCTAGCGGGGGCCTTTACAATGAGCAGTTCTTC
CDR3 protein: CASSLASGGLYNEQFF
D gene: TRBD2
J gene: TRBJ2-1
V gene: TRBV7-2
CDR3 length: 16
clone size: .

CDR3 DNA: TGCGCCAGCAGCTTATGGGGGCAGGGCGATTTTGAGACCCAGTACTTC
CDR3 protein: CASSLWGQGDFETQYF
D gene: .
J gene: TRBJ2-5
V gene: TRBV5-1
CDR3 length: 16
clone size: .

CDR3 DNA: TGTGCCTGGAGTGCCGGGACTAGCGTTGAGACCCAGTACTTC
CDR3 protein: CAWSAGTSVETQYF
D gene: TRBD2
J gene: TRBJ2-5
V gene: TRBV30
CDR3 length: 14
clone size: once

CDR3 DNA: TGTGCCAGCTCACAAACTAGCGGGGGGACCACAGATACGCAGTATTTT
CDR3 protein: CASSQTSGGTTDTQYF
D gene: TRBD2
J gene: TRBJ2-3
V gene: TRBV18
CDR3 length: 16
clone size: .

CDR3 DNA: TGCGCCAGCAGCTTGGCAGGGGAGGGGGAGACCCAGTACTTC
CDR3 protein: CASSLAGEGETQYF
D gene: .
J gene: TRBJ2-5
V gene: TRBV5-1
CDR3 length: 14
clone size: .

CDR3 DNA: TGTGCCCGGAGGGGGGGAGAAACCATATATTTT
CDR3 protein: CARRGGETIYF
D gene: .
J gene: TRBJ1-3
V gene: TRBV14
CDR3 length: 11
clone size: .

CDR3 DNA: TGTGCCAGCAGCTTACAGGGGAATGAGCAGTTCTTC
CDR3 protein: CASSLQGNEQFF
D gene: .
J gene: TRBJ2-1
V gene: TRBV7-3
CDR3 length: 12
clone size: .

CDR3 DNA: TGTGCCAGCAGCCAAGGCCCAGGGGCTTTGACTGAAGCTTTCTTT
CDR3 protein: CASSQGPGALTEAFF
D gene: .
J gene: TRBJ1-1
V gene: TRBV3-1/TRBV3-2
CDR3 length: 15
clone size: .